The sequence of this TCR beta chain was determined in a study of T-cell reconstitution after alpha-beta-depleted transplantation in children. In this sample, this clonotype turned up many times. Looked up from germline, CDR1 is SGHRS and CDR2 is YFSETQ. This CDR3 region has 15 residues. Deletions cut 1 base from V and 3 bases from J, with 10 bases between. Unique molecular identifiers were incorporated when the TCRbeta library was constructed. TCRdb reprocessed the PCR reads via MiXCR and lists one record per CDR3 protein. In the table there are roughly 190,000 distinct CDR3 sequences, 14% to 15% of which are singletons.

Sample: PBMCs from the stem cell graft donor, taken from the stem cell graft. The gene calls are TRBV5-1 and TRBJ1-4; D is unresolved. This receptor was identified in a human donor who donated a stem cell graft to a child with acute lymphoblastic leukemia. The CDR3 spells CASSLMGSANEKLFF. DNA for the CDR3: TGCGCCAGCAGCTTGATGGGGAGTGCTAATGAAAAACTGTTTTTT.